Sequencing of this T cell receptor beta chain was carried out in a study of human T cells and chemical hapten exposure (dated by TCRdb to the early 2020s). Describing the broader study: For sensitization, 2% DPC in acetone was applied to a 2 cm by 2 cm area of upper inner arm skin. Throughout the study period of around 25 weeks, patients also received therapeutic DPC doses to the scalp every week. For TCR sequencing, blood came from over 25 alopecia patients at anywhere from one to four time points (pre-sensitization, 2, 6 and 24 weeks). Peripheral blood TCR repertoire changes were tracked in vivo in alopecia patients during primary and secondary sensitization to the hapten diphenylcyclopropenone (DPC). Patch tests used Finn chambers with 0.01% DPC on the upper back, scored after 6 days by International Contact Dermatitis Research Group standards. Libraries were pooled for sequencing, and variation in per-sample TCR yields was attributed mainly to small differences in library volumes within the pool. Blood samples were taken from patients before sensitization (week 0) and then at 2, 6 and about 24 weeks after DPC sensitization. Alopecia areata with under or over 50% scalp involvement, alopecia totalis and alopecia universalis were represented in the patient cohort, which was mostly female.

Remarks on this clonotype: It has no known antigen specificity. Within one base of it there is no much larger clone, and no base qualities were kept.

Libraries came from RACE. Reads for this sample came from a NextSeq 500. Library preparation attached unique molecular identifiers to individual cDNA molecules for quantitative, reproducible TCR counting. For every blood RNA sample, sequencing covered both the TCR alpha and TCR beta chains. For the original study's pipeline: The median number of TCRs per sample was approximately 93,000, ranging from roughly 23,224 to 690,600. V, J and CDR3 annotation of the TCR reads was performed with the Decombinator software suite. For PS versus PT1 abundance plots, all samples were subsampled to the same number of TCRs (28,000). TCRs were defined as expanded if absent before sensitization and observed at least eight times at the 2-week time point. In TCRdb, the public reads were trimmed at Q25 with fastp and aligned with MiXCR, with productive beta chains retained. Each entry is one CDR3 protein sequence, shown with its most common DNA and genes. The V and J calls, along with clone size, are taken from TCRdb and not from the paper's own processing. Here the sample has about 380,000 distinct CDR3 sequences; nearly 6.5% occur a single time. The top ten clones comprise around 6% of the sample.

Overall results and qualifications from the work: Significantly more large CDR3 similarity clusters were formed by expanded TCRs than by pre-sensitization or healthy control sets, consistent with antigen-driven responses. Repeated subsampling changed both the strength of the expansion versus patch-test correlation and the threshold at which the correlation became significant. All patients had alopecia, a presumed autoimmune disease, so their immune response might differ from that of healthy individuals. DPC sensitization did not change how many TCRs were above 1 in 1000 frequency, and no evidence was found of alterations in global repertoire structure. A positive correlation was found between the number of PT1 expanded TCRs and patch test score, with significance reached at thresholds 8, 16 and 32 but not 4.

Trimming costs V 2 bases and J 0 bases, and their ends lie 16 bases apart. The germline V gene (reference sequence) specifies DFQATT as CDR1 and SNEGSKA as CDR2. The CDR3 covers 16 residues, taking in both the cysteine and the phenylalanine. Only the CDR3 region is kept as DNA, spanning 48 bases read in frame from base 1. The sample's time point label, decoded: patch test 2, 6 weeks after DPC sensitization. This sample's treatment or condition label indicates: therapeutic diphenylcyclopropenone sensitization with weekly scalp DPC. At each patch-test visit, blood was drawn before the patch test was applied. Patients were considered eligible if aged 18 to 70, diagnosed with alopecia and deemed suitable for DPC therapy, and patients were excluded if pregnant. Total RNA was extracted from unfractionated whole blood that had been collected in Tempus Blood RNA tubes.

The input for sequencing was whole blood, taken in connection with sensitization to the hapten diphenylcyclopropenone (DPC). Rearrangement joined TRBV20-1 to TRBJ1-2, and the D gene may be TRBD1, 6 bases matching. This TCR derives from a young woman with alopecia areata. Some clones in this sample may be carry-over from other donors' samples. The CDR3 has the sequence CSARSGPRTANYGYTF. The base sequence is TGCAGTGCTAGATCGGGGCCCCGGACAGCTAACTATGGCTACACCTTC.